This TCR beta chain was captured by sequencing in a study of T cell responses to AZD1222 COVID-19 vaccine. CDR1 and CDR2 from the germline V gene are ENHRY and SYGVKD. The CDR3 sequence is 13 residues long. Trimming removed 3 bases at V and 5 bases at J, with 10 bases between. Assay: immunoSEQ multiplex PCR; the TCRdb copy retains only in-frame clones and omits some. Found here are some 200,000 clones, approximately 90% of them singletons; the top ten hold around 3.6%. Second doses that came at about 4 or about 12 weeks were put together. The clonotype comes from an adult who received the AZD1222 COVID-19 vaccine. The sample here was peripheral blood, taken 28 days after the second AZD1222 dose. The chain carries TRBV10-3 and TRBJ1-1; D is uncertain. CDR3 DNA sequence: TGTGCCATCAGTGATTCCGTGGGGACTGAAGCTTTCTTT. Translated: CAISDSVGTEAFF.